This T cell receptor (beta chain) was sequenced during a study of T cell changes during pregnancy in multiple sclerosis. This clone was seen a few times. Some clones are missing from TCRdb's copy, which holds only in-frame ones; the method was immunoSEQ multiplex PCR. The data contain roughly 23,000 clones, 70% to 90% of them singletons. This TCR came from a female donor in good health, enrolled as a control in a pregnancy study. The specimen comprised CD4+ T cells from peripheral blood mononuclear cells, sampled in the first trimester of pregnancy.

The CDR3 nucleotides read TGTGCCAGCAGAAGCCGCCGGGACAGGGGCCCTTACTCCTACGAGCAGTACTTC. Translated, it gives CASRSRRDRGPYSYEQYF. The chain uses TRBV6-4 and TRBJ2-7; TRBD1 aligns across 10 bases. V lost 6 bases, J lost 0 bases, and 14 bases stayed unmatched. The CDR3 is 18 amino acids. Germline V CDR1 and CDR2: MRHNA, SNTAGT.